This section outlines one TCR beta chain sequence together with its context. TCRdb's copy holds only in-frame clones and misses some; the assay was immunoSEQ multiplex PCR. Of approximately 20,000 clones listed, approximately 87% are singletons. The sample belongs to a study of T cell changes during pregnancy in multiple sclerosis. There are 18 residues in the CDR3. The V and J ends lost 5 bases and 0 bases respectively, with 23 bases between them. Germline CDR1 SGDLS, CDR2 YYNGEE. The sample was CD8+ T cells from peripheral blood mononuclear cells, taken before pregnancy. J is TRBJ1-2 and V is TRBV9, with D unclear. This clonotype was sampled from a female donor with multiple sclerosis, enrolled in a pregnancy study. CDR3 DNA: TGTGCCAGCAGTACCACTACGGGTGGCCGAATCACTAACTATGGCTACACCTTC. Encoded protein: CASSTTTGGRITNYGYTF.